This T cell receptor beta chain was captured by sequencing in a study of blood T cell repertoires in COVID-19. Germline CDR1 SNHLY, CDR2 FYNNEI. V lost 8 bases and J 6 bases, leaving 7 bases between the germline ends. The CDR3 length is 11 residues. As originally analysed: Cell counts per sample came from amplifying reference gene primers. The method was immunoSEQ multiplex PCR; TCRdb's version includes in-frame clones alone and lacks a portion of them. V and J calls and clone size are copied from that table; D and trimming were computed from the DNA. Among tens of thousands of clones listed, approximately 80% were seen once.

The origin of this receptor is a woman of 80 years or more with acute or convalescent COVID-19. Material for sequencing was peripheral blood. The rearrangement uses TRBV2 and TRBJ1-4; D uncertain. In DNA, the CDR3 is TGTGCCAGCGTTCGGGATGAAAAACTGTTTTTT. Its translation: CASVRDEKLFF.